This TCR beta chain was sequenced during a study of OX40 agonist ivuxolimab in advanced cancers. Study as a whole: The group had a mean age of roughly 65 years, ranged from roughly 20 to 80, and was roughly 83% male.

Germline V gene sequence: CDR1 MDHEN, CDR2 SYDVKM. This CDR3 region has 15 residues. V lost 8 bases to trimming and J lost 0 bases; unmatched junction nucleotides: 5. In the case of this clone: No antigen is known for it.

Overall study results and limits: Expanded clones were, on average, more numerous in CD8+ T cells than in CD4+.

The method was immunoSEQ multiplex PCR; TCRdb's version includes in-frame clones alone and lacks a portion of them. The table has tens of thousands of clones, about 88% seen once; the top ten hold approximately 1.1%. Sampling times: baseline, cycle 4 day 1, cycle 7 day 1. The genes are TRBV28 and TRBJ2-1; 9 bases are a match to TRBD2. The receptor comes from an adult with an advanced solid tumor such as melanoma, head and neck, liver or kidney cancer. This material consisted of CD4+ or CD8+ T cells sorted from blood, taken in a trial of the OX40 agonist ivuxolimab. The CDR3 DNA sequence: TGTGCCAGCTTAATTAGCGGGAGCTCCTACAATGAGCAGTTCTTC. As protein: CASLISGSSYNEQFF.